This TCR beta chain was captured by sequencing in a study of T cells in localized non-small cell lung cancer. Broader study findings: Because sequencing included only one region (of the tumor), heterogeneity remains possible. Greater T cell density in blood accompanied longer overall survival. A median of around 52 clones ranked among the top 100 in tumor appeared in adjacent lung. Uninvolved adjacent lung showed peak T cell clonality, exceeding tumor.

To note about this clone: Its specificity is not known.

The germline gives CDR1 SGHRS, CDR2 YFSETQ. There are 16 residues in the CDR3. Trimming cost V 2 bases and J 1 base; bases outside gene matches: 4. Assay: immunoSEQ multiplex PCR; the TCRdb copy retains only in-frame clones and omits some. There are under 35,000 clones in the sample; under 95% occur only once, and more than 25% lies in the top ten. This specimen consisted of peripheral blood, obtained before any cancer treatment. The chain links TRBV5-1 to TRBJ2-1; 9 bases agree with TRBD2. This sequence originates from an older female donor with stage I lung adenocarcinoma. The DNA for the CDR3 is TGCGCCAGCAGCTTAATAGCGGGAGTATCCTACAATGAGCAGTTCTTC. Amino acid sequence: CASSLIAGVSYNEQFF.